The rows below give T cell receptor beta chains drawn from one sample of a study of blood T cell repertoires in COVID-19. Clones were sequenced by immunoSEQ multiplex PCR, and TCRdb holds only the in-frame ones, with some missing. The sample has roughly 100,000 clones, 88% seen once. The specimen sequenced was peripheral blood. Source of these receptors: a woman in her 70s with acute or convalescent COVID-19. Each CDR3 is given with its conserved first and last residue. A D gene is named only where the DNA matches it firmly. Size is stated for part of the rows, as once, few or many counts, or as a class when the clone is expanded.

v_call	d_call	clone_size	cdr3_aa
TRBV5-6	NA	NA	CASSLLGKTYTIYF
TRBV4-1	NA	NA	CASSQDPLFGGYNEQFF
TRBV29-1	NA	NA	CSGGENTGELFF
TRBV28	TRBD2	NA	CASMTSELYEQYF
TRBV5-1	NA	NA	CASSPGGAGVMETQYF
TRBV11-3	TRBD1	NA	CASSLRFRDRGLGYGYTF
TRBV6-5	TRBD1	once	CASRRTGVGNQPQHF
TRBV10-3	NA	few	CAIRDTSGNTIYF
TRBV4-1	NA	NA	CASSQADSLNQPQHF
TRBV11-3	NA	NA	CASSQGSTEAFF
TRBV27	TRBD2	once	CASKGSGAGELFF
TRBV27	NA	NA	CASSPRTRNYEQYF
TRBV5-1	NA	NA	CASRRSENTEAFF
TRBV6-2/TRBV6-3	NA	NA	CASSWGRVETQYF
TRBV7-9	TRBD1	NA	CASSLGQGAEDTQYF
TRBV5-1	NA	NA	CASSLTGWNQPQHF
TRBV29-1	NA	NA	CSVEDRGGSYNEQFF